Each of the 5 T cell receptor beta chains below was sequenced from the same sample in a study of blood T cell repertoires in COVID-19. Profiled with immunoSEQ multiplex PCR; TCRdb holds only in-frame clones, not every one. The data hold about 240,000 clones, with roughly 79% observed a single time. Sequencing was performed on peripheral blood. The source is a woman older than 75 with COVID-19, enrolled during active disease.

The V gene is TRBV6-2 or TRBV6-3, the J gene TRBJ2-1; D unclear. CDR1 and CDR2 (germline): MNHEY, SVGEGT. The CDR3 has 13 residues. Trimming pared 8 bases from V and 8 bases from J, leaving 16 bases between. In nucleotides, the CDR3 is TGTGCCAGCGGCCGACTGGATCTCGATGAGCAGTTCTTC. The encoded protein is CASGRLDLDEQFF.

This chain uses TRBV12-3 or TRBV12-4 with TRBJ2-5, with 7 bases aligning to TRBD2. This CDR3 has 13 residues. Trimming took 6 bases from V and 7 from J; bases not matched to a gene: 8. The CDR3 spells CASSLAAVGTQYF. CDR3 coding DNA: TGTGCCAGCAGCCTAGCGGCCGTCGGGACCCAGTACTTC.

This clone was observed a handful of times. This chain connects TRBV20-1 to TRBJ1-5, with D possibly TRBD1 on 5 matching bases. V dropped 3 bases and J dropped 1 base, with 22 bases sitting between them. The CDR3 covers 18 residues. CDR1 DFQATT and CDR2 SNEGSKA come from the germline V gene (reference sequence). The CDR3 reads CSASAGWEVRKSNQPQHF. The CDR3 DNA follows: TGCAGTGCTAGTGCAGGGTGGGAGGTCCGGAAGAGCAATCAGCCCCAGCATTTT.

The genes are TRBV18 and TRBJ1-2, with TRBD1 identical over 7 bases. Germline V gives CDR1 KGHSH, CDR2 LQKENI. V gave up 3 bases and J gave up 8 bases; unmatched junction bases: 3. The CDR3 is 12 residues long. CDR3 sequence (DNA): TGTGCCAGCTCACCCGAGGGGGCCGGCTACACCTTC. Its protein is CASSPEGAGYTF.

The chain employs TRBV24-1 and TRBJ1-2, with D possibly being TRBD1 (5 bases). CDR1 is KGHDR and CDR2 is SFDVKD in the germline V gene. V lost 9 bases and J lost 2, with 12 bases in between. CDR3 length equals 13 residues. Written as DNA, the CDR3 is TGTGCCACCTCGCGGACAAACAACTATGGCTACACCTTC. As protein: CATSRTNNYGYTF.